This T cell receptor beta chain is drawn from a study of cytomegalovirus exposure and HLA in healthy donors (TCRdb year 2017). Background for the entire study: According to an earlier analysis of around 600 of the donors, about 190 million T cells yielded roughly 100 million unique TCR beta sequences and less than 300 Gb of sequence data. Approximately 310 gigabases of sequencing data and 70 million to 85 million unique TCR sequences were included in an early release covering around 600 HLA-typed donors. Among the approximately 430 genotyped donors, under 90% belonged to the genetic ancestry cluster associated with self-reported Caucasian donors. The aim of the study was to test whether cataloging public T cell receptors could identify signatures of past pathogen exposure. The T cell repertoires of roughly 660 subjects were profiled by immunosequencing and related to cytomegalovirus serostatus. Besides the first cohort of approximately 710 subjects, a separate validation cohort made up of over 95 different subjects was used. The study combined high-throughput TCR immunosequencing, statistical association of individual TCRs with disease status, and machine learning to predict cytomegalovirus infection status. A later analysis re-analyzed previously published TCR beta repertoires from 500 to 700 donors and added high-resolution HLA genotyping to study TCR occurrence patterns. In the later analysis, no new phenotypic data were used to find candidate immune exposures; instead, reliance was placed on TCR beta sequences and their occurrence across donors. An earlier analysis of approximately 500 of the donors applied high-throughput TCR beta sequencing to assess whether each TCR beta V gene segment acted as functional or pseudogenic. Donor age, sex, ethnicity and CMV serostatus were collected together with the repertoire data. In a later genetic analysis, genome-wide SNP genotypes for about three fifths of the 666 donors were used, and that subset was treated as a discovery cohort. Every discovery cohort repertoire had been produced on one sequencing platform. Class I and class II HLA loci were covered by the typing at four-digit resolution. Typing coverage differed by locus: A, B, C, DRB1 and DQB1 were typed in roughly 620-630 donors, DQA1 in about 550, DPA1 in 600 to 610, and DPB1 in 400 to 490. Roughly 5 DR-DQ haplotypes were treated as single units for association and clustering because of strong linkage in the cohort. Among around 400 genotyped donors of the cohort, an average of about 240,000 unique TCR beta nucleotide sequences were sequenced per donor, around a sixth of them non-productive.

The cohort was made up of 666 healthy bone marrow donors. At the time of sampling, every cohort member was nominally healthy, though immune exposures that went unrecorded were likely present. The donor tested CMV seronegative, placing the donor among the 350 to 400 seronegative members of the cohort. Each donor provided a peripheral blood sample, and peripheral blood mononuclear cells were used for TCR beta sequencing. Genomic DNA was extracted from the blood cell samples with the Qiagen DNeasy Blood Extraction Kit. General conclusions and limits of the study: Linkage disequilibrium might explain the correlated functional status among segregating V segments, but an unknown experimental factor could not be ruled out. A further reported finding was that TCR beta sequences accurately predicted the HLA-A and HLA-B alleles for most subjects in the first cohort. In a later analysis, HLA-associated TCR beta chains were found to be more clonally expanded and to have lower generation probabilities than equally common non-associated chains. According to a later genetic analysis, donors in an Asian-associated ancestry cluster had fewer N-insertions in productive TCRs than the roughly 670-donor mean. In an earlier analysis of about 600 of the donors, most TCR beta V segments appeared in productive rearrangements about 90% or about 30% of the time, broadly matching IMGT annotations. Because some donors lacked HLA typing at each locus, the association tests relied only on the typed subset. In a later analysis, the rate of TCR association differed among HLA loci, with DRB1 alleles having the most associated TCRs and HLA-C alleles having the fewest. When HLA alleles, especially DR and DQ, strongly co-occurred, TCR associations were difficult to assign to individual alleles. In the study, around 160 TCR beta chains were listed as associated with cytomegalovirus. A cluster of highly shared sequence variants was judged likely to be a technical artifact of the sequencing pipeline. In a later analysis, 15,000 to 20,000 TCR beta sequences were associated with specific HLA alleles at a false discovery rate of 0.05. This cohort had only TCR beta chains sequenced, and the lack of alpha or paired-chain data limited which features could be detected. CMV serostatus was the only immune exposure information available for the cohort. Most TCR sequences were seen in very few donors, while some public TCRs were found in many individuals. An association between a missense DCLRE1C variant and V-gene and J-gene trimming of TCR beta chains was found in a later genetic analysis and replicated in an independent cohort. In a later analysis, most CMV-associated TCR beta chains were found to appear HLA-restricted, with HLA associations seemingly driven largely by CMV exposure. The authors suggested that the approach could potentially be extended to other disease states and immunological phenotypes. Because counts were too low, about 15 rarely observed V segments, including chromosome 9 orphons, were left out of the earlier analysis of about 620 of the donors. In vitro tests confirmed that a few of the cytomegalovirus-associated TCR beta chains recognize cytomegalovirus antigens. In a later analysis, several top co-occurrence clusters were reported to appear linked to parvovirus B19, influenza, CMV and Epstein-Barr virus. Roughly uniform sequencing depth across donors was assumed in presence/absence analyses, although this assumption may not hold. The classifier was reported to diagnose cytomegalovirus status with high specificity and sensitivity in both the original and validation cohorts. The 87-base-pair reads could not distinguish some IMGT-functional V segments, including TRBV6-2 and TRBV6-3, so those segments were excluded.

A note on this clone: There is no known antigen for this receptor. Base qualities are not recorded, but no much larger clone differs from it by a single base.

The CDR3 has 17 amino acids, counting the end cysteine and phenylalanine. The retained sequence is limited to the CDR3, 51 bases, with the frame set at the first base. Ends trimmed: V by 4 bases, J by 2 bases; bases unmatched to a gene: 10. CDR1 and CDR2, looked up from the germline V gene, are SGHTA and FQGNSA. Libraries were built with the immunoSEQ multiplex PCR assay. A mixture of 60 forward primers for TCR Vbeta segments and 13 reverse primers for TCR Jbeta segments was used in the multiplex PCR. The CDR3 region of rearranged TCR beta genes was amplified from genomic DNA by a multiplex PCR assay. Amplified TCR beta libraries were sequenced as 87-base-pair reads on the Illumina HiSeq System. The source study handled its data this way. Across the 670 or so repertoires, a later analysis counted some 80 million unique TCR beta chains, roughly 11 million of which were shared by at least two donors. To remove PCR and sequencing errors, raw reads were error-corrected and collapsed into unique sequences using a nearest-neighbor algorithm that merged closely related sequences. CDR3 sequences were aligned to IMGT reference sequences to assign V, D and J gene segments. For a sequence to be retained, a match of at least six nucleotides was required to both a V gene segment and a J gene segment. A rearrangement was called productive if the CDR3 had no stop codons and remained in frame with V and J, and every other rearrangement was called non-productive. Following IMGT convention, CDR3 was defined as the stretch from the second conserved V-encoded cysteine to the conserved J-encoded phenylalanine. The earlier analysis of 450 to 750 of the donors excluded any sequence lacking an unambiguous match to a single V gene segment. An earlier analysis of several hundred of the donors called V segments functional above 56.7% productive rearrangements and segregating when the between-donor standard deviation exceeded 5%. A statistical classification framework was built to diagnose cytomegalovirus status from the catalog of TCR beta chain sequences. In a later analysis, TCR nucleotide sequences were compared against IMGT/GENE-DB human TR gene sequences so that V and J genes could be assigned. In a later analysis, CDR3 sequences and most-parsimonious VDJ recombination scenarios were assigned using the TCRdist pipeline. In a later analysis, every TCR beta chain was defined by the combination of its CDR3 amino acid sequence and its V-gene family, and reads without a unique V-gene family were dropped. In a later analysis, 550 to 650 highly shared, low-generation-probability nucleotide sequences were removed to address suspected cross-contamination and a sequencing artifact. For each public chain, a later analysis derived a clonal expansion index from normalized ranks of inferred template counts within each repertoire. Generation probabilities in a later analysis came from a VDJ recombination model fitted to out-of-frame rearrangements, and those results were checked against IGoR. In a later analysis, hypergeometric tests were used to score TCR-TCR, TCR-HLA and TCR-CMV co-occurrence, with a repertoire-size bias correction applied to TCR pairs. False discovery rates were estimated in a later analysis by permuting HLA or CMV assignments 20 times. In a later analysis, co-occurring TCRs were grouped with DBSCAN, and TCRdist sequence similarity was added when clustering was performed within HLA-allele-positive subsets. Repertoires with fewer than 30,000 or more than 120,000 public chains, plus five repertoires with anomalous nucleotide sharing, were excluded from co-occurrence clustering. TCRdb carries this immuneACCESS record with in-frame sequences only. Its versions omit some clonotypes, under half of them owing to an unresolved V gene in the studies checked, with the rest unexplained. Clone size and the V and J calls come from that table; the DNA yielded D and trimming. This sample gives 170,000 or so clones in total; 75% to 85% of them show up just once. Of the sample, roughly 0.65% falls within the top ten clones.

This TCR derives from a boy aged 5-17 years in good health and CMV-seronegative. The chain links TRBV7-2 with TRBJ2-1; 8 junctional bases match TRBD1. The sequencing sample was made of PBMCs. The DNA sequence follows: TGTGCCAGCAGCTCAGGGGGCAGGGTGGGCCCCTACAATGAGCAGTTCTTC. This gives the protein CASSSGGRVGPYNEQFF.